This TCR beta chain appears in the sequencing data of a study of shared clonotypes between healthy human individuals. The overall study: Each donor contributed plates that comprised three CD4 naive, three CD4 memory, two CD8 naive and one CD8 memory.

Profiled with immunoSEQ multiplex PCR; TCRdb holds only in-frame clones, not every one. The table lists millions of clones, 95% of them singletons, with around 0.13% in the top ten. The ends were cut back, 5 bases at V and 4 bases at J, with 15 bases in the middle. Germline V gives CDR1 SGHKS, CDR2 YYEKEE (reference sequence). The CDR3 sequence is 15 residues long. The source of this sequence is a man aged 18 to 29 in good health. Sequenced: naive CD4+ T cells sorted from blood. Subset indicated: CD45RA+ positively selected. This rearrangement joins TRBV5-5 to TRBJ2-2; tentative D call: TRBD2 (6 bases). CDR3 loop: CASSWIGEATGELFF. CDR3 DNA sequence: TGTGCCAGCAGTTGGATAGGGGAGGCCACCGGGGAGCTGTTTTTT.